The 13 T cell receptor beta chains below all came from one sample that was sequenced in a study of graft-versus-host responses after intestinal transplantation. Processing of graft tissue released intraepithelial and lamina propria lymphocytes. Assay: immunoSEQ multiplex PCR; the TCRdb copy retains only in-frame clones and omits some. The table shows 15,000 or so clones, with almost 70% occurring only once. This sample comprised ileum tissue, obtained 700 to 800 days after intestinal transplantation. The receptors stem from a human patient who received an intestinal transplant, so some T cells may come from the graft donor.

This chain joins TRBV2 and TRBJ2-3; 7 bases align to TRBD1. The CDR3 runs to 11 residues. J was trimmed by 9 bases and V by 8 bases; bases with no gene match: 5. Germline V CDR1 and CDR2: SNHLY, FYNNEI. The CDR3 reads CASRGGGTQYF. The CDR3 nucleotides are TGTGCCAGCCGAGGGGGCGGCACGCAGTATTTT. Full variable domain (missing parts from reference TRBV2 and TRBJ2-3): EPEVTQTPSHQVTQMGQEVILRCVPISNHLYFYWYRQILGQKVEFLVSFYNNEISEKSEIFDDQFSVERPDGSNFTLKIRSTKLEDSAMYFCASRGGGTQYFGPGTRLTVL.

This clone was picked up a small number of times. V and J are TRBV19 and TRBJ2-1, with a tentative D call TRBD2 (5 bases). Trimming took 4 bases from V and 0 from J, leaving 10 bases between them. Germline assignment: CDR1 LNHDA and CDR2 SQIVND (reference sequence). The CDR3 has 15 amino acids. DNA of the CDR3: TGTGCCAGTAGTACTCCCGGAGGCTCCTACAATGAGCAGTTCTTC. It specifies CASSTPGGSYNEQFF.

The chain uses TRBV7-4 and TRBJ1-2, with 8 bases matching TRBD1. Losses at the gene ends were 1 base for V and 4 bases for J; bases not matched to a gene: 14. The length of the CDR3 is 18 residues. Germline CDR1 and CDR2: SGHVT and SQSDAQ. The chain's CDR3 is CASSLGRWTGHGGYGYTF. CDR3 in DNA: TGTGCCAGCAGCTTAGGGCGTTGGACAGGGCATGGGGGCTATGGCTACACCTTC.

The chain is built from TRBV2 and TRBJ2-7; TRBD2 aligns across 8 bases. Germline V CDR1 and CDR2: SNHLY, FYNNEI. The CDR3 loop spans 16 amino acids. Trimming cost V 4 bases and J 5 bases; bases outside gene matches: 13. CDR3 protein: CASSGAVQRETHEQYF. CDR3 bases: TGTGCCAGCAGTGGGGCGGTCCAGCGGGAGACCCACGAGCAGTACTTC. Supplemented by reference TRBV2 and TRBJ2-7, the full variable domain reads EPEVTQTPSHQVTQMGQEVILRCVPISNHLYFYWYRQILGQKVEFLVSFYNNEISEKSEIFDDQFSVERPDGSNFTLKIRSTKLEDSAMYFCASSGAVQRETHEQYFGPGTRLTVT.

Worth noting for this clone: A much larger clonotype is one base distant, so this may be a read error. The chain combines TRBV7-9 with TRBJ2-5, with TRBD2 matching over 14 bases. J was trimmed by 3 bases and V by 6 bases; bases with no gene match: 6. This CDR3 has 16 amino acids. Germline CDR1 is SEHNR and CDR2 is FQNEAQ (reference sequence). CDR3 sequence (DNA): TGTGCCAGCAGGCACAGGACTAGCGGGGGGAAAGAGACCCAGTACTTC. Translation gives CASRHRTSGGKETQYF.

The chain joins TRBV23-1 to TRBJ1-5; D is possibly TRBD1 (5 bases). TRBV23-1 is classed as an ORF, of uncertain function. V was cut by 6 bases and J by 7 bases, with 28 bases left in between. The CDR3 loop spans 18 amino acids. The CDR3 DNA reads TGCGCCAGCAGGTCTTGGGTGGCAGGGATTCTTGAGGGACAGCCCCAGCATTTT. Translated: CASRSWVAGILEGQPQHF.

The chain employs TRBV5-4 and TRBJ2-7, with 9 bases matching TRBD2. The CDR3 consists of 16 residues. CDR1 and CDR2 from the germline V gene are SGHNT and YYREEE (reference sequence). Trimming cost V 4 bases and J 3 bases; bases outside gene matches: 11. The CDR3 here is CASSPKRGVTHYEQYF. In nucleotides, the CDR3 is TGTGCCAGCAGCCCTAAGCGGGGGGTAACCCACTACGAGCAGTACTTC.

This clone was counted only a few times. The chain couples TRBV7-2 to TRBJ1-3; D possibly corresponds to TRBD1 (5 bases). Trimming cost V 4 bases and J 3 bases, with 16 bases left between them. The germline V gene encodes CDR1 SGHTA and CDR2 FQGNSA. The CDR3 is made up of 16 amino acids. The CDR3 region is CASSSNVGGFGNTIYF. Here the CDR3 DNA reads TGTGCCAGCAGCTCCAACGTCGGGGGGTTTGGAAACACCATATATTTT. The full variable domain, rest sourced from reference TRBV7-2 and TRBJ1-3, is GAGVSQSPSNKVTEKGKDVELRCDPISGHTALYWYRQSLGQGLEFLIYFQGNSAPDKSGLPSDRFSAERTGGSVSTLTIQRTQQEDSAVYLCASSSNVGGFGNTIYFGEGSWLTVV.

Regarding this clone: Other DNA sequences within the sample encode an identical CDR3. This chain uses TRBV9 with TRBJ2-1; possible D gene TRBD1, 5 bases. Germline V gene data show CDR1 as SGDLS and CDR2 as YYNGEE. The CDR3 is made up of 13 amino acids. With 0 bases removed from V and 4 bases from J, the gap between germline ends came to 5 bases. CDR3 protein: CASSVEGYNEQFF. The CDR3 DNA follows: TGTGCCAGCAGCGTAGAGGGGTACAATGAGCAGTTCTTC.

The genes are TRBV19 and TRBJ2-3; D remains unclear. CDR1 is LNHDA, CDR2 SQIVND, per germline (reference sequence). The CDR3 runs 14 residues. Trimming removed 1 base at V and 0 bases at J, with 5 bases between. The CDR3: CASSIAQSTDTQYF. The CDR3 region has the DNA TGTGCCAGTAGTATAGCCCAGAGCACAGATACGCAGTATTTT.

The chain employs TRBV7-9 and TRBJ2-7; the D gene is possibly TRBD1 (6 bases). Germline V gene lookup returns CDR1 SEHNR and CDR2 FQNEAQ (reference sequence). The length of the CDR3 is 13 residues. The ends were cut back, 5 bases at V and 2 bases at J, with 10 bases in the middle. CDR3 nucleotide sequence: TGTGCCAGCAGCCCGTCAGGGGCCTACGAGCAGTACTTC. It encodes CASSPSGAYEQYF. The whole variable domain, filled in from reference TRBV7-9 and TRBJ2-7, reads DTGVSQNPRHKITKRGQNVTFRCDPISEHNRLYWYRQTLGQGPEFLTYFQNEAQLEKSRLLSDRFSAERPKGSFSTLEIQRTEQGDSAMYLCASSPSGAYEQYFGPGTRLTVT.

CDR3 amino acids: CASSTTGSSYEQYF. Here the CDR3 DNA reads TGCGCCAGCAGCACGACAGGGAGCTCCTACGAGCAGTACTTC. The chain couples TRBV5-1 to TRBJ2-7; 7 positions match TRBD1. The V gene's germline CDR1 is SGHRS and CDR2 YFSETQ. V gave up 4 bases and J gave up 0 bases; unmatched junction bases: 4. The CDR3 totals 14 residues. Full variable domain (remainder filled in from reference TRBV5-1 and TRBJ2-7): KAGVTQTPRYLIKTRGQQVTLSCSPISGHRSVSWYQQTPGQGLQFLFEYFSETQRNKGNFPGRFSGRQFSNSRSEMNVSTLELGDSALYLCASSTTGSSYEQYFGPGTRLTVT.

V usage is TRBV6-1 and J usage is TRBJ2-5; 7 nucleotides line up with TRBD2. The length of the CDR3 is 17 residues. Trimming at V came to 1 base and at J to 11 bases, leaving 19 bases not matched to a gene. Germline CDR1 MNHNS, CDR2 SASEGT. Here the CDR3 DNA reads TGTGCCAGCAGTGAAGGTTCAAGGCTTAGCGGGCTATCGCCGCAGTACTTC. Translating gives CASSEGSRLSGLSPQYF.